Listed here is a single TCR beta chain. Germline CDR1 and CDR2: LNHDA and SQIVND (reference sequence). V shed 9 bases and J shed 3 bases, with 18 bases lying between them. The length of the CDR3 is 15 residues. This sample is drawn from a study of cytomegalovirus exposure and HLA in healthy donors. Study in general: Samples from HLA-typed donors yielded about 85 million unique TCRs in an early data release.

Samples came from healthy bone marrow donors. 13 Jbeta primers and 60 Vbeta primers were used for the PCR. Generated by immunoSEQ multiplex PCR, the TCRdb table keeps only in-frame clones and is missing some. This repertoire shows around 150,000 clones, more than 75% found once; its top ten account for 1.5%. The sample taken for sequencing was PBMCs. The sequence came from a girl aged 5-17 years in good health and CMV-seropositive. V gene TRBV19 combines with J gene TRBJ1-5; D perhaps matches TRBD1 (6 bases). CDR3: CASRNGQLSNQPQHF. The CDR3, as DNA: TGTGCCAGCCGAAATGGACAGCTCTCCAATCAGCCCCAGCATTTT.